This TCR beta chain was sequenced during a study of T cell changes during pregnancy in multiple sclerosis. V lost 1 base, J lost 3 bases, and 16 bases lay in between. Germline V CDR1 and CDR2: SEHNR, FQNEAQ (reference sequence). The CDR3 extends over 16 amino acids. Here immunoSEQ multiplex PCR was the method, and the copy in TCRdb shows in-frame clones only, minus some. The data hold 35,000 to 40,000 clones, with 90% to 95% observed a single time. The sequences come from CD4+ T cells from peripheral blood mononuclear cells, collected in the third trimester of pregnancy. The chain uses TRBV7-9 and TRBJ2-7; D perhaps matches TRBD2 (7 bases). The clonotype originates from a female donor with multiple sclerosis, enrolled in a pregnancy study. Here the CDR3 DNA reads TGTGCCAGCAGCTTAGAGGGGGGGTTTGAGTTCTACGAGCAGTACTTC. Translating it yields CASSLEGGFEFYEQYF.